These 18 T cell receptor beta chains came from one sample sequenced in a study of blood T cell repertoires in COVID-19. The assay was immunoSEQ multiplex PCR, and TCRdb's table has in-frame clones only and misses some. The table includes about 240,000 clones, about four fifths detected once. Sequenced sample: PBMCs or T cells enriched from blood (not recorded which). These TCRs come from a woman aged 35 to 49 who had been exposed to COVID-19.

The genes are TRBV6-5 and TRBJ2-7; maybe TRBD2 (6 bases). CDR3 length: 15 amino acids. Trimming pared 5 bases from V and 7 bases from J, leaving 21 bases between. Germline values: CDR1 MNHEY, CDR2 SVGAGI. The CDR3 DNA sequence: TGTGCCAGCAGTCGACTGGGACGGGGGAGCGTAGAGCAGTACTTC. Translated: CASSRLGRGSVEQYF.

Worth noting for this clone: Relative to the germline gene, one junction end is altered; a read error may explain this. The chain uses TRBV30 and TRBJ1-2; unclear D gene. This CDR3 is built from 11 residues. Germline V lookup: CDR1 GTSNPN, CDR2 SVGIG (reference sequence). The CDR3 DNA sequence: TGTGCCTGGAGTGCCTCGCTAGAGGAAGACTTC. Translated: CAWSASLEEDF.

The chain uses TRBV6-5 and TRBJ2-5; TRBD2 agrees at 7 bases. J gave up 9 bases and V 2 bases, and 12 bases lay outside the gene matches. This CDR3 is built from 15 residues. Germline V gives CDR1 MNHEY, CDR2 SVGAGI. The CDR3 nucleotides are TGTGCCAGCAGTTACCAAGCGGGGCCCCAGACGGCCCAGTACTTC. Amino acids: CASSYQAGPQTAQYF.

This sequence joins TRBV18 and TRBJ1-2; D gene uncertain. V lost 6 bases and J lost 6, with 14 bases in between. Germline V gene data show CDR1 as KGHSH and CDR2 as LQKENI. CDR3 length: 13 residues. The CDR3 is CASSPGESDGYTF. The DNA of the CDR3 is TGTGCCAGCTCTCCCGGGGAATCTGATGGCTACACCTTC.

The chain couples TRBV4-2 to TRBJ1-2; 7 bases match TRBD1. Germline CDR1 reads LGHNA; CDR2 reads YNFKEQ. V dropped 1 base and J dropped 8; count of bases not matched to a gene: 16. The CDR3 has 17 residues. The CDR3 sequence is CASSQVEDRPLLRGYTF. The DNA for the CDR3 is TGTGCCAGCAGCCAAGTTGAGGACAGGCCCCTTCTTCGCGGCTACACCTTC.

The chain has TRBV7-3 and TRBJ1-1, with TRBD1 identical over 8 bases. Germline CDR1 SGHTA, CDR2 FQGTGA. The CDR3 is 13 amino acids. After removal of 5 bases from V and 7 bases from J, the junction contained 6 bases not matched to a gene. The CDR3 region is CASSPRTGSEAFF. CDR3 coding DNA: TGTGCCAGCAGCCCACGGACAGGGAGTGAAGCTTTCTTT.

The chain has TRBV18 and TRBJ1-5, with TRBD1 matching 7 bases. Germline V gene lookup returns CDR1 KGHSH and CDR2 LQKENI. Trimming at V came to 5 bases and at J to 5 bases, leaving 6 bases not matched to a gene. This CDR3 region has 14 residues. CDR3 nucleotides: TGTGCCAGCTCAAGCTTAGGGACAGATCAGCCCCAGCATTTT. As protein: CASSSLGTDQPQHF.

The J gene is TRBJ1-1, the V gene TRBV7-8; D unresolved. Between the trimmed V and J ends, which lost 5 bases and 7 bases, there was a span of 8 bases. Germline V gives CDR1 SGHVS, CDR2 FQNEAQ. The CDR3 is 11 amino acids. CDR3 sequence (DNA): TGTGCCAGCAGCCAAAGGAGTGAAGCTTTCTTT. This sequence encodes CASSQRSEAFF.

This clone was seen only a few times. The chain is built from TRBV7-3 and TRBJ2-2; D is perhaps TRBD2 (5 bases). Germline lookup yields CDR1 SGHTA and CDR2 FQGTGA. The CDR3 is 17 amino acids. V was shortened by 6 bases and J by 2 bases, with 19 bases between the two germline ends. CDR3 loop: CASSRARKSGNTGELFF. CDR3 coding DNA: TGTGCCAGCAGTCGAGCGCGGAAATCGGGAAACACCGGGGAGCTGTTTTTT.

The CDR3: CASSLARGGRQETQYF. DNA for the CDR3: TGTGCCAGCAGCTTAGCGCGTGGTGGGAGGCAAGAGACCCAGTACTTC. The chain employs TRBV7-9 and TRBJ2-5; tentative D call: TRBD2 (6 bases). Trimming stripped 0 bases from V and 2 bases from J, with 13 bases between. This CDR3 spans 16 amino acids. Germline V gene data show CDR1 as SEHNR and CDR2 as FQNEAQ (reference sequence).

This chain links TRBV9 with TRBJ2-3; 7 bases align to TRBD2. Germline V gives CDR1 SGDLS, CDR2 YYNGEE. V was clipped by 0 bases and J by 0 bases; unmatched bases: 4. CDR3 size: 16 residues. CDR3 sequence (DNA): TGTGCCAGCAGCGTAGCTCAGCGGGGAAGCACAGATACGCAGTATTTT. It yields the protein CASSVAQRGSTDTQYF.

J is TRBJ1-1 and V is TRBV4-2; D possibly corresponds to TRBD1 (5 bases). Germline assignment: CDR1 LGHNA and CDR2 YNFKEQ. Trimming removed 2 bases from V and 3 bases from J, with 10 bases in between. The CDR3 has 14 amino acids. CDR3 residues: CASSQTIRDTEAFF. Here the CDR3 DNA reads TGTGCCAGCAGCCAAACGATCAGGGACACTGAAGCTTTCTTT.

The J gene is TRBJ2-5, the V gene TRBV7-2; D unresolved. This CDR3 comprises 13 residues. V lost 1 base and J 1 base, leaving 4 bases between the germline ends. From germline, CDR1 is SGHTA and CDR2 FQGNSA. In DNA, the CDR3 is TGTGCCAGCAGCTTAGGAGGCCAAGAGACCCAGTACTTC. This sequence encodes CASSLGGQETQYF. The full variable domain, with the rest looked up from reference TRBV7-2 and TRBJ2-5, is GAGVSQSPSNKVTEKGKDVELRCDPISGHTALYWYRQSLGQGLEFLIYFQGNSAPDKSGLPSDRFSAERTGGSVSTLTIQRTQQEDSAVYLCASSLGGQETQYFGPGTRLLVL.

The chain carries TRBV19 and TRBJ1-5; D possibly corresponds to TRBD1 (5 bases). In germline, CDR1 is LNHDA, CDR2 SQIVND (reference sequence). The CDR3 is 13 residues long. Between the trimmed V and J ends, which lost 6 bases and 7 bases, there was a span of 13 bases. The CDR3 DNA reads TGTGCCAGTAGCCCGGGGGTTTGGCAGCCCCAGCATTTT. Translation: CASSPGVWQPQHF.

CDR3 sequence: CASSQGSRAGANVLTF. The CDR3 DNA is TGTGCCAGTAGTCAGGGAAGCAGGGCTGGGGCCAACGTCCTGACTTTC. The rearrangement uses TRBV19 and TRBJ2-6; TRBD1 might be the D (5 bases). The CDR3 has 16 residues. From germline, CDR1 is LNHDA and CDR2 SQIVND (reference sequence). Trimming shortened V by 5 bases and J by 2 bases, and 13 bases separated the two germline ends.

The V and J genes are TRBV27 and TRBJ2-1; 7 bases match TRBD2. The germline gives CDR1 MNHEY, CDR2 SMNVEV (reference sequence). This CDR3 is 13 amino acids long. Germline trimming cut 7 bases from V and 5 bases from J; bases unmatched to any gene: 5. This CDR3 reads CASTASGHNEQFF. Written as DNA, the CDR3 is TGTGCCAGCACCGCTAGCGGCCACAATGAGCAGTTCTTC.

The CDR3, as DNA: TGTGCCAGCAGTGAGGGGACATCGGCTCATAATTCACCCCTCCACTTT. Translation: CASSEGTSAHNSPLHF. The genes are TRBV6-1 and TRBJ1-6; possibly TRBD1 for D (6 bases). Germline-derived CDR1 and CDR2 are MNHNS and SASEGT. This CDR3 region has 16 residues. The V and J ends lost 3 bases and 5 bases respectively, with 14 bases between them.

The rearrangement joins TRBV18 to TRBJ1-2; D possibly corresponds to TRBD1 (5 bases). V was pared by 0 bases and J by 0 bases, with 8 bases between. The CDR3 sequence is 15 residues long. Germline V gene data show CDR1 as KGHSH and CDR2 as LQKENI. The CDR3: CASSPPTVSNYGYTF. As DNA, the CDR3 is TGTGCCAGCTCACCACCGACAGTTTCTAACTATGGCTACACCTTC.